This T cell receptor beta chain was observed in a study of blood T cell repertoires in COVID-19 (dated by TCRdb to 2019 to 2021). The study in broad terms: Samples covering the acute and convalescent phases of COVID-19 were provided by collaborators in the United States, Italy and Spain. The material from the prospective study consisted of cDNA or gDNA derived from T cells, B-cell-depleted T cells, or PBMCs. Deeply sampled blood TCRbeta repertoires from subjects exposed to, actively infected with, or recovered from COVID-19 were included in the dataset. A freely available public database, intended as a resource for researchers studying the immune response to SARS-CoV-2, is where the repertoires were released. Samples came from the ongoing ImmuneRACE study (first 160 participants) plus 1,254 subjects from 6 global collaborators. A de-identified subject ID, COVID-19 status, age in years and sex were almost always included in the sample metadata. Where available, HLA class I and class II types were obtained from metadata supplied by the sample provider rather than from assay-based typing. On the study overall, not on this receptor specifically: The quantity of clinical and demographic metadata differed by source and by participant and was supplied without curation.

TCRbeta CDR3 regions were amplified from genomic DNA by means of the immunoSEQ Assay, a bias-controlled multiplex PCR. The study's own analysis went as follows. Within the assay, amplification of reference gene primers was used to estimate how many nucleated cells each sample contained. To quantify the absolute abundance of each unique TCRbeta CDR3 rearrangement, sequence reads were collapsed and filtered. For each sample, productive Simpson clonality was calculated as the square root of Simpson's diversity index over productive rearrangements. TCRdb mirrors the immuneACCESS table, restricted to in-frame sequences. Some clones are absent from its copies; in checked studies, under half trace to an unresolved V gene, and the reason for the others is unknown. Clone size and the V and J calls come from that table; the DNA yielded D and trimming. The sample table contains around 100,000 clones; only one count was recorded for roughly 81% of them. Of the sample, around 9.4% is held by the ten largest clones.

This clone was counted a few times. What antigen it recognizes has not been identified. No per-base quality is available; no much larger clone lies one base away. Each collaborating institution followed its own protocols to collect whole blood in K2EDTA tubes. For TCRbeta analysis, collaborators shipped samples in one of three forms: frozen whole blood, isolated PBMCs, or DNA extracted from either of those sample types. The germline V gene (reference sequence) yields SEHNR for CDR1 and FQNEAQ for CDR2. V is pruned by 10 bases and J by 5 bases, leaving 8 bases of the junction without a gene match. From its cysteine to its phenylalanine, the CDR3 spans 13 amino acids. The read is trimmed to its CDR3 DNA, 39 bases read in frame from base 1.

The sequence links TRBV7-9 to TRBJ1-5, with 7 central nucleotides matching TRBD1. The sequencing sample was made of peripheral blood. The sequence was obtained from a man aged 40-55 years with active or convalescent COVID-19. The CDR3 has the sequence CAITDRQDQPQHF. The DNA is TGTGCCATTACGGACAGGCAGGATCAGCCCCAGCATTTT.